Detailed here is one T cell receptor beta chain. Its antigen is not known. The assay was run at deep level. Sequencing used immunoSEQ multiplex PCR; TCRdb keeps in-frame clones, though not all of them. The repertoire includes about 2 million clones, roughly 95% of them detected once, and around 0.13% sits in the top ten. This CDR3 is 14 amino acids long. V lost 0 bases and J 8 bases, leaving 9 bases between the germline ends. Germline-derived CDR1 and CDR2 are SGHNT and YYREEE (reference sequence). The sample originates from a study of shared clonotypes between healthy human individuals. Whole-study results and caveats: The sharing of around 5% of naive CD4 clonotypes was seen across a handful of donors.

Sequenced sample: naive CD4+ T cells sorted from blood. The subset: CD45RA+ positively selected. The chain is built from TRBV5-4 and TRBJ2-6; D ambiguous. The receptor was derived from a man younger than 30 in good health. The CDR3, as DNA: TGTGCCAGCAGCTTGGGGAGCCCTACCAACGTCCTGACTTTC. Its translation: CASSLGSPTNVLTF.